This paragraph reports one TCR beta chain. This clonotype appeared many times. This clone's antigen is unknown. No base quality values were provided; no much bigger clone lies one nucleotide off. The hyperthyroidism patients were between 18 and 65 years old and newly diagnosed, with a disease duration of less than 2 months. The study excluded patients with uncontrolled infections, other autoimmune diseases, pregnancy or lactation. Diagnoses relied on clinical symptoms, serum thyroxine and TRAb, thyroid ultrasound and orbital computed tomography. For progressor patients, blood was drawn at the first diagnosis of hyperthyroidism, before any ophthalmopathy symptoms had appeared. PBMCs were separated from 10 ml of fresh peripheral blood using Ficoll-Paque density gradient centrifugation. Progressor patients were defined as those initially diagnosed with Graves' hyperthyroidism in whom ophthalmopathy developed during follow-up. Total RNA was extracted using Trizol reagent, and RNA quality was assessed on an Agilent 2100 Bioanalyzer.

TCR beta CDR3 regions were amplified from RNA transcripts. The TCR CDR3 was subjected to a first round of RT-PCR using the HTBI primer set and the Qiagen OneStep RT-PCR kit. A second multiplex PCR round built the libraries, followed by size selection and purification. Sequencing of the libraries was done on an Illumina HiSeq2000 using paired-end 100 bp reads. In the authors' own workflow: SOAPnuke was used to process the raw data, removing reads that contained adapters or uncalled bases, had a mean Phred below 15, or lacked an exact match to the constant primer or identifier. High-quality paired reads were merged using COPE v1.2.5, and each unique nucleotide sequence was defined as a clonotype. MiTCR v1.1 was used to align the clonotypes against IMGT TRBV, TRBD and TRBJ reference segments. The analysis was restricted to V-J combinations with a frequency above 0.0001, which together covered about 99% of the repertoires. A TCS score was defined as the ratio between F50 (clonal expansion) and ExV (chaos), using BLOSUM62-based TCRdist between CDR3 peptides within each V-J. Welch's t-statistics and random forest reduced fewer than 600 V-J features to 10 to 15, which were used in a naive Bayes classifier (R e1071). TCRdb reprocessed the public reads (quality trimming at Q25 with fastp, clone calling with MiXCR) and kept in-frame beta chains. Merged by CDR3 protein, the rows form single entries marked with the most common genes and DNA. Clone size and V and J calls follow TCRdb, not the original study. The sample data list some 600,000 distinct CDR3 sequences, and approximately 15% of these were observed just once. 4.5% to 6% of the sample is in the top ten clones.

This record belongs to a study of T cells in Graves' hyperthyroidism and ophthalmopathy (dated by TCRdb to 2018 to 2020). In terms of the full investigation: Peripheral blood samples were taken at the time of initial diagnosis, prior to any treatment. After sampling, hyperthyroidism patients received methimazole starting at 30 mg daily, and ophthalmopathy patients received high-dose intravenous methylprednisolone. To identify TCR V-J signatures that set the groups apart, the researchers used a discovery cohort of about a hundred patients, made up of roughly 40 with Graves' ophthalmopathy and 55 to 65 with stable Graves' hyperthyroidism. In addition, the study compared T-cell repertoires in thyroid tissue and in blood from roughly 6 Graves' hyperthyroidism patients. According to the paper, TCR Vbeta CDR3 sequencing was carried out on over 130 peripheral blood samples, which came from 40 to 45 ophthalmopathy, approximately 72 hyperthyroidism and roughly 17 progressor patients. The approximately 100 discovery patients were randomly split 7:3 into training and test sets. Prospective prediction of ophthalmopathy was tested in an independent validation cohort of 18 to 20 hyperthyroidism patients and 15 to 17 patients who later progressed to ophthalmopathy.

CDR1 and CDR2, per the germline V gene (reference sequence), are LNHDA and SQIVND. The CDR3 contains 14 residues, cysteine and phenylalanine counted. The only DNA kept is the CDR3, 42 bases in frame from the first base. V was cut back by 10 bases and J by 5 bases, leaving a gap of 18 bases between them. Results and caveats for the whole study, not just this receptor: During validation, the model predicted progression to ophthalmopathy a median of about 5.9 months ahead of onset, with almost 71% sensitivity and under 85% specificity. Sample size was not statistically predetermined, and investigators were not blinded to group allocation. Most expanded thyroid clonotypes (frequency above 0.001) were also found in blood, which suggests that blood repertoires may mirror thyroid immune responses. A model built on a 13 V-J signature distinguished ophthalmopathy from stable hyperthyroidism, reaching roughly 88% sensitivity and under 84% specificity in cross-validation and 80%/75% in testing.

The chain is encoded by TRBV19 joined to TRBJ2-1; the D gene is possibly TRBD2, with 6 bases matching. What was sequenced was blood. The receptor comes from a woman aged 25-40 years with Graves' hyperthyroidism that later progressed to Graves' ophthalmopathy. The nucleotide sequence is TGTGCCACCCAGTGGGGGGACGTGGACAATGAGCAGTTCTTC. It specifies CATQWGDVDNEQFF.